These 26 T cell receptor beta chains were sequenced from one sample in a study of tumor-infiltrating lymphocytes in primary liver carcinoma. The authors made TCR beta cDNA from roughly 480 ng total RNA with a constant-region primer. Employing slightly modified ARM-PCR, three nested multiplex PCR rounds were run, and these gave rise to the TCR beta libraries. Forward primers for TRBV1-TRBV30 and a C-beta reverse primer served the first two PCR rounds, at approximately 10 cycles each. TCRdb re-called the multiplex PCR reads through MiXCR, storing one row per CDR3 protein. The sample includes about 100,000 distinct CDR3 sequences, around 66% of them seen just once. Extraction of RNA together with DNA used about 17-30 mg of unsorted bulk tissue. The sequenced sample consisted of liver tumor tissue from sampling region 2. The subset here: tumor region T2, inferior pole. The receptors come from a woman aged 60 to 75 with primary liver carcinoma and hepatitis B virus infection.

The V gene is TRBV11-2, the J gene TRBJ2-1; the match to TRBD2 covers 7 bases. Germline assignment: CDR1 SGHAT and CDR2 FQNNGV. With 4 bases clipped from V and 4 bases from J, the junction kept 13 bases outside the gene matches. The CDR3 totals 17 residues. CDR3 residues: CASSSTAGTNGYNEQFF. In DNA form, the CDR3 reads TGTGCCAGCAGCTCAACCGCCGGGACTAACGGTTACAATGAGCAGTTCTTC.

This chain joins TRBV7-8 and TRBJ2-1; 9 bases line up with TRBD2. This CDR3 is built from 17 residues. Trimming removed 1 base from V and 9 bases from J; junction bases left unmatched: 13. In germline, CDR1 is SGHVS, CDR2 FQNEAQ. CDR3 amino acids: CASSLGLAVASRFEQFF. CDR3 coding DNA: TGTGCCAGCAGCTTAGGACTAGCGGTAGCCTCCCGGTTTGAGCAGTTCTTC.

This clonotype has more than one count but fewer than ten. This may arise from a read error, as a much more abundant clone is one base away. The gene calls are TRBV29-1 and TRBJ2-3; the D gene is possibly TRBD1 (5 bases). Looked up from germline, CDR1 is SQVTM and CDR2 is ANQGSEA. This CDR3 has 13 residues. Deletions cut 0 bases from V and 3 bases from J, with 7 bases between. The CDR3 region has the DNA TGCAGCGTTGAAGACAGGGCTACAGATACGCAGTATTTT. It is translated as CSVEDRATDTQYF.

This clonotype was recorded only once. J is TRBJ2-1 and V is TRBV6-2 or TRBV6-3; D may be TRBD2 (6 bases). Looked up from germline, CDR1 is MNHEY and CDR2 is SVGEGT. CDR3 length: 12 residues. The CDR3 here is CASGYSSASWFF. Here the CDR3 DNA reads TGTGCTAGCGGTTACTCGTCAGCGAGCTGGTTCTTC.

This clonotype has only a few counts. This sequence joins TRBV28 and TRBJ1-2; 7 nucleotides align to TRBD1. The V gene's germline CDR1 is MDHEN and CDR2 SYDVKM. This CDR3 comprises 16 residues. The ends lost 4 bases at V and 6 bases at J; junction bases unmatched: 14. CDR3 protein: CASSSHRPGQADGYTF. In nucleotides, the CDR3 is TGTGCCAGCAGTTCCCATCGACCCGGACAGGCGGATGGCTACACCTTC.

With regard to this clonotype: The junction departs from the called germline gene at one end, perhaps through a read error. CDR3 sequence (DNA): TGTGCCAGCAGCTTAGCGGGATACGACTATAGCTACACCTTC. Residues: CASSLAGYDYSYTF. The rearrangement uses TRBV11-2 and TRBJ1-2; D not resolved. This CDR3 spans 14 amino acids. Germline-derived CDR1 and CDR2 are SGHAT and FQNNGV.

This clonotype came up many times. This sequence joins TRBV4-1 and TRBJ2-7; D may correspond to TRBD1 or TRBD2 (7 bases each). The CDR3 runs 16 residues. The germline V and J ends were trimmed by 1 base and 7 bases, with 20 bases remaining between them. CDR1 is MGHRA, CDR2 YSYEKL, per germline. The CDR3 sequence is CASSQGGGRGSREQYF. DNA of the CDR3: TGCGCCAGCAGCCAAGGGGGGGGCAGGGGGTCTCGTGAGCAGTACTTC.

With regard to this clonotype: The junction shows a germline mismatch at one end, possibly a read error. This chain links TRBV18 with TRBJ2-6; tentative D call: TRBD2 (6 bases). Germline CDR1 is KGHSH and CDR2 is LQKENI. The CDR3 length is 15 residues. CDR3 in DNA: TGTGCCAGCGTACCGGGGGTTGTTGGGGCCAACATCCTGACTTTC. This encodes CASVPGVVGANILTF.

This clonotype came up a few times. The chain carries TRBV30 and TRBJ2-6; no firm D call. Germline loops: CDR1 GTSNPN, CDR2 SVGIG (reference sequence). V gave up 0 bases and J gave up 2 bases, with 11 bases separating them. The CDR3 is 16 residues long. The CDR3 loop is CAWSVKGEPGANVLTF. The DNA of the CDR3 is TGTGCCTGGAGTGTAAAGGGTGAACCTGGGGCCAACGTCCTGACTTTC.

About this clonotype: Since a much larger clone is just one base distant, this may be a read error. The V and J genes are TRBV28 and TRBJ2-1; 10 nucleotides agree with TRBD2. Germline V gives CDR1 MDHEN, CDR2 SYDVKM. The CDR3 has 16 amino acids. The DNA of the CDR3 is TGTGCCAGCAGTACCCCAGCGGGGGGGTCCTACAAAGAGCAGTTCTTC. As protein: CASSTPAGGSYKEQFF.

On this clonotype: A much larger clone is a single base away; this may be a read error. The J gene is TRBJ1-5, the V gene TRBV14, with TRBD1 identical over 7 bases. CDR1 and CDR2 from the germline V gene are SGHDN and FVKESK. This CDR3 contains 16 residues. The CDR3 reads CASNQVKGASNQPQHF. DNA for the CDR3: TGTGCCAGCAACCAAGTCAAGGGGGCTAGCAATCAGCCCCAGCATTTT.

A word on this clonotype: Without the conserved terminal phenylalanine or tryptophan, this CDR3 likely stems from a read error. The DNA is left out, because the CDR3 cannot be placed on it with certainty; the CDR3 is given as TCRdb lists it. This chain joins TRBV11-2 and TRBJ2-7; the D segment call TRBD1 is taken from the table without a DNA check. The germline CDR1 and CDR2 sequences are SGHAT and FQNNGV. From its first to its last residue, the CDR3 has 13 amino acids. The CDR3 protein is CASSSDSGYEPYL.

This clonotype has just a few counts. The gene calls are TRBV28 and TRBJ2-3; possibly TRBD1 for D (7 bases). Trimming removed 5 bases at V and 5 bases at J, with 17 bases between. The CDR3 spans 15 residues. The V gene's germline CDR1 is MDHEN and CDR2 SYDVKM. The CDR3 DNA sequence: TGTGCCAGCAGTCCGGGGGACAGAGTTATAGATACGCAGTATTTT. Protein product: CASSPGDRVIDTQYF.

The J gene is TRBJ2-2, the V gene TRBV29-1, with 7 positions matching TRBD2. Losses at the gene ends were 6 bases for V and 14 bases for J; bases not matched to a gene: 15. CDR3 length: 13 residues. Per the germline V gene, CDR1 is SQVTM and CDR2 is ANQGSEA. The CDR3: CSVTGHSCGGLFF. Written as DNA, the CDR3 is TGCAGCGTCACGGGGCACTCGTGCGGGGGTCTGTTTTTT.

This chain connects TRBV5-1 to TRBJ2-7, with D possibly matching TRBD1 (6 bases). The CDR3 covers 13 residues. Germline V lookup: CDR1 SGHRS, CDR2 YFSETQ. Trimming cost V 6 bases and J 9 bases, with 19 bases left between them. Here the CDR3 DNA reads TGCGCCAGCAAGGGGGACCTACGGGGCGGGCAGTACTTC. Its translation is CASKGDLRGGQYF.

Points on this clonotype: A clone one base away is much larger, so this may be a read error. The rearrangement uses TRBV5-1 and TRBJ1-1; no firm D call. The CDR3 consists of 15 residues. CDR1 and CDR2 (germline): SGHRS, YFSETQ. The CDR3 sequence: CANSLDGVTNTEAFF. In DNA form, the CDR3 reads TGCGCCAACAGCTTGGATGGGGTAACGAACACTGAAGCTTTCTTT.

As regards this clonotype: Its ends do not fully match the called genes, so a read error is possible. This chain links TRBV11-2 with TRBJ2-4, with D maybe TRBD1 (6 bases). From germline, CDR1 is SGHAT and CDR2 FQNNGV. This CDR3 is 15 amino acids long. The CDR3 nucleotides read TGTGCCAGCAACTTAGATGATTGGGGGCGCGCCATTCAGTACTTT. As protein: CASNLDDWGRAIQYF.

Worth noting for this clonotype: Being one base from a much bigger clone, this may be a read error. This chain joins TRBV28 and TRBJ2-5; 8 bases line up with TRBD1. V lost 5 bases, J lost 5 bases, and 10 bases stayed unmatched. This CDR3 contains 15 residues. Germline-derived CDR1 and CDR2 are MDHEN and SYDVKM. CDR3 sequence: CASSQRAGGTETQYF. CDR3 DNA: TGTGCCAGCAGTCAGAGGGCAGGGGGCACGGAGACCCAGTACTTC.

The chain recombines TRBV29-1 with TRBJ1-4; D perhaps matches TRBD1 (5 bases). The CDR3 runs 13 residues. V was trimmed by 8 bases and J by 4 bases, leaving 14 bases between them. Germline CDR1 and CDR2: SQVTM and ANQGSEA. CDR3 residues: CSMGGRNNEKLFF. DNA of the CDR3: TGCAGCATGGGGGGACGGAATAATGAAAAACTGTTTTTT.

As concerns this clonotype: This may be a read error: a much more frequent sequence differs by one nucleotide. The rearrangement uses TRBV28 and TRBJ2-7; D gene ambiguous. Trimming stripped 7 bases from V and 5 bases from J, with 9 bases between. This CDR3 is built from 11 residues. CDR1 MDHEN and CDR2 SYDVKM come from the germline V gene. DNA of the CDR3: TGTGCCAGCAATTCCGTGAACGAGCAGTACTTC. This translates into CASNSVNEQYF.

The chain links TRBV28 to TRBJ2-3, with a weak D call TRBD1 (5 bases). This CDR3 has 15 residues. The V end was cut by 7 bases, the J end by 6 bases, with 20 bases between. Germline lookup yields CDR1 MDHEN and CDR2 SYDVKM. Written as DNA, the CDR3 is TGTGCCAGCAAACCCCCAGGGCGCAGGACGGATACGCAGTATTTT. Translating gives CASKPPGRRTDTQYF.

At least ten counts were recorded for this clonotype. The rearrangement uses TRBV10-2 and TRBJ2-2; D gene ambiguous. Germline assignment: CDR1 WSHSY and CDR2 SAAADI. Trimming stripped 3 bases from V and 4 bases from J, with 6 bases between. The CDR3 totals 13 residues. The CDR3 region has the DNA TGCGCCAGCAGTGACCGTACCACCGGGGAGCTGTTTTTT. This gives the protein CASSDRTTGELFF.

With regard to this clonotype: A read error may produce the germline difference seen at one junction end. The chain carries TRBV20-1 and TRBJ2-6; 8 bases line up with TRBD1. This CDR3 contains 16 residues. Germline values: CDR1 DFQATT, CDR2 SNEGSKA (reference sequence). The CDR3 nucleotides are TGCAGTGTTAGAAGGCAGGGGGCCTCCGGGGCCAACGTCCTGACTTTC. Protein product: CSVRRQGASGANVLTF.

Concerning this clonotype itself: The CDR3 does not end in the conserved phenylalanine or tryptophan, so this is likely a read error. The chain employs TRBV12-3 or TRBV12-4 and TRBJ2-2; 8 nucleotides agree with TRBD2. J was trimmed by 4 bases and V by 4 bases; bases with no gene match: 5. The CDR3 runs 15 residues. In nucleotides, the CDR3 is TGTGCCAGCAGTTCAAGCGGGAGAGGCACCGGGGAGCTGTTTCTT. It is translated as CASSSSGRGTGELFL.

About this clonotype: An end of the junction does not agree with germline; a read error may underlie this. This chain uses TRBV7-8 with TRBJ2-1, with TRBD2 matching over 9 bases. The CDR3 has 16 residues. Germline loops: CDR1 SGHVS, CDR2 FQNEAQ. The CDR3 DNA follows: TGTGCCGGCAGCCGTCCTAGCGGGGAGCACTACAATGAGCAGTTCTTC. It is translated as CAGSRPSGEHYNEQFF.

On this clonotype: Since the CDR3 does not end with the conserved phenylalanine or tryptophan, this likely comes from a read error. The CDR3 nucleotides read TGTGCCAACAGGTTACTGGGAATCACCGGGGAGCTGTTTCTT. Translation: CANRLLGITGELFL. The chain uses TRBV11-3 and TRBJ2-2; D is perhaps TRBD1 (5 bases). Germline V lookup: CDR1 SGHNT, CDR2 YENEEA. The V gene lost 10 bases and the J gene lost 4 bases, with 16 bases spanning the gap. This CDR3 has 14 residues.